The 21 T cell receptor beta chains below come from one sample, sequenced in a study of blood T cell repertoires in COVID-19 (dated by TCRdb to about 2020). Libraries were made using the immunoSEQ multiplex PCR assay. The table comes from immuneACCESS by way of TCRdb, which keeps in-frame sequences with V and J called. Part of the clones is missing from these tables; in studies checked, under half for an unresolved V gene and the rest for unknown reasons. The sample contains approximately 240,000 clones, 70% to 90% of them found a single time. Of the sample, under 2.5% falls within the top ten clones. The sample was peripheral blood. The source is a woman between 40 and 55 years old who had recovered from COVID-19.

The chain combines TRBV7-2 with TRBJ2-7, with 8 bases that match TRBD1. With V trimmed by 5 bases and J by 0 bases, 6 bases remained unmatched. Germline V lookup: CDR1 SGHTA, CDR2 FQGNSA. The CDR3 extends over 15 amino acids. The CDR3 DNA follows: TGTGCCAGCAGCAACCGGGACAGGTACTCCTACGAGCAGTACTTC. It yields the protein CASSNRDRYSYEQYF.

This chain uses TRBV30 with TRBJ2-3; the match to TRBD2 covers 10 bases. Germline trimming cut 6 bases from V and 6 bases from J; bases unmatched to any gene: 6. Germline V gene lookup returns CDR1 GTSNPN and CDR2 SVGIG (reference sequence). The CDR3 totals 13 residues. The CDR3 sequence: CACLLSGRDTQYF. CDR3 in DNA: TGTGCCTGCCTCCTTAGCGGGAGGGATACGCAGTATTTT.

This chain connects TRBV5-5 to TRBJ1-1, with D unresolved. Trimming removed 1 base from V and 1 base from J, with 11 bases in between. The CDR3 loop spans 15 amino acids. Germline V gene data show CDR1 as SGHKS and CDR2 as YYEKEE (reference sequence). The DNA of the CDR3 is TGTGCCAGCAGCTTGTTAGGGAGGACGAACACTGAAGCTTTCTTT. Translation gives CASSLLGRTNTEAFF.

The V gene is TRBV18, the J gene TRBJ1-4; TRBD1 matches 9 bases. The V gene end was trimmed by 3 bases and the J gene end by 7 bases; junction bases not matched to a gene: 3. CDR3 length equals 14 residues. Per the germline V gene, CDR1 is KGHSH and CDR2 is LQKENI. CDR3 bases: TGTGCCAGCTCACCCGAGACAGGGGGTGAAAAACTGTTTTTT. The encoded protein is CASSPETGGEKLFF. Based on the CDR3 plus reference TRBV18 and TRBJ1-4, the full variable domain is NAGVMQNPRHLVRRRGQEARLRCSPMKGHSHVYWYRQLPEEGLKFMVYLQKENIIDESGMPKERFSAEFPKEGPSILRIQQVVRGDSAAYFCASSPETGGEKLFFGSGTQLSVL.

The CDR3 DNA follows: TGTGCCAGCAGCACCGGGACAGACGAAGCTTTCTTT. Translation: CASSTGTDEAFF. This chain joins TRBV12-3 or TRBV12-4 and TRBJ1-1, with 7 nucleotides matching TRBD1. CDR3 length: 12 amino acids. V trimming: 6 bases; J trimming: 8 bases; junction bases outside the gene matches: 6.

As regards this clone: The germline gene is not matched at one end of the junction; a read error may be the cause. V and J are TRBV28 and TRBJ1-2, with D unresolved. This CDR3 is 17 amino acids long. CDR1 and CDR2 (germline): MDHEN, SYDVKM. CDR3 sequence: CASTLLAKEAVNYGYTF. Here the CDR3 DNA reads TGTGCCAGCACTTTACTGGCCAAAGAGGCGGTAAACTATGGCTACACCTTC.

The chain has TRBV5-6 and TRBJ2-1; no clear D. The CDR3 has 16 residues. The V end was cut by 8 bases, the J end by 0 bases, with 18 bases between. The germline V gene has CDR1 SGHDT and CDR2 YYEEEE. The CDR3 sequence is CARNFCACFSYNEQFF. The CDR3 DNA reads TGTGCCAGGAACTTTTGCGCTTGTTTCTCCTACAATGAGCAGTTCTTC.

This rearrangement joins TRBV2 to TRBJ2-2, with 8 bases lining up with TRBD2. The germline gives CDR1 SNHLY, CDR2 FYNNEI. The ends lost 6 bases at V and 3 bases at J; junction bases unmatched: 6. The CDR3 totals 15 residues. CDR3 residues: CASRLAGLHTGELFF. The CDR3 nucleotides are TGTGCCAGCAGATTAGCGGGACTGCACACCGGGGAGCTGTTTTTT. Based on the CDR3 plus reference TRBV2 and TRBJ2-2, the full variable domain is EPEVTQTPSHQVTQMGQEVILRCVPISNHLYFYWYRQILGQKVEFLVSFYNNEISEKSEIFDDQFSVERPDGSNFTLKIRSTKLEDSAMYFCASRLAGLHTGELFFGEGSRLTVL.

This rearrangement joins TRBV27 to TRBJ1-1; 7 nucleotides match TRBD1. Trimming removed 8 bases from V and 0 bases from J; junction bases left unmatched: 6. Germline V lookup: CDR1 MNHEY, CDR2 SMNVEV (reference sequence). This CDR3 spans 14 amino acids. The CDR3 sequence: CASRADRVNTEAFF. CDR3 DNA sequence: TGTGCCAGCCGAGCTGACAGGGTGAACACTGAAGCTTTCTTT.

This chain joins TRBV9 and TRBJ2-3, with no clear D. The CDR3 is made up of 19 amino acids. Germline CDR1 reads SGDLS; CDR2 reads YYNGEE. V lost 0 bases and J 0 bases, leaving 20 bases between the germline ends. CDR3 DNA: TGTGCCAGCAGCGTAGCGCTCGAGTCTAGAATTCCTAGCACAGATACGCAGTATTTT. It codes for CASSVALESRIPSTDTQYF.

The gene calls are TRBV6-5 and TRBJ2-7; D possibly corresponds to TRBD2 (6 bases). V shed 0 bases and J shed 11 bases, with 11 bases lying between them. Germline V gene sequence: CDR1 MNHEY, CDR2 SVGAGI. CDR3 size: 12 residues. CDR3 protein: CASSYSGGGEYF. CDR3 in DNA: TGTGCCAGCAGTTACTCGGGAGGTGGGGAGTACTTC.

The chain couples TRBV7-2 to TRBJ1-2; D may be TRBD1 (6 bases). The germline CDR1 and CDR2 sequences are SGHTA and FQGNSA. The CDR3 length is 13 residues. With 1 base removed from V and 10 bases from J, the gap between germline ends came to 13 bases. The CDR3 nucleotides read TGTGCCAGCAGCTTAGGAAGGACAGACCACTACACCTTC. Amino acid sequence: CASSLGRTDHYTF.

The genes are TRBV30 and TRBJ1-2; D is perhaps TRBD1 (6 bases). The CDR3 consists of 12 residues. V was clipped by 4 bases and J by 8 bases, with 14 bases between them. Looked up from germline, CDR1 is GTSNPN and CDR2 is SVGIG (reference sequence). The CDR3 DNA is TGTGCCTGGACCCGACAGGTCTTGGGCTACACCTTC. Residues: CAWTRQVLGYTF.

The genes are TRBV27 and TRBJ1-2; TRBD1 aligns across 10 bases. Looked up from germline, CDR1 is MNHEY and CDR2 is SMNVEV (reference sequence). J gave up 8 bases and V 6 bases, and 15 bases lay outside the gene matches. CDR3 length: 16 amino acids. CDR3 amino acids: CASSSTTRQGAGGYTF. As DNA, the CDR3 is TGTGCCAGCAGCTCAACGACTCGACAGGGGGCGGGCGGCTACACCTTC.

The V call is TRBV25-1, the J call TRBJ2-5; 10 positions agree with TRBD2. V dropped 6 bases and J dropped 5; count of bases not matched to a gene: 12. Germline V lookup: CDR1 MGHDK, CDR2 SYGVNS. The CDR3 runs to 16 residues. The chain's CDR3 is CASSLTHSGRGETQYF. For the CDR3, the DNA is TGTGCCAGCAGCCTCACACACAGCGGGAGGGGTGAGACCCAGTACTTC.

The chain has TRBV25-1 and TRBJ1-1, with D perhaps TRBD1 (5 bases). The CDR3 sequence is 12 residues long. In germline, CDR1 is MGHDK, CDR2 SYGVNS. Trimming shortened V by 6 bases and J by 8 bases, and 13 bases separated the two germline ends. The CDR3 region is CASRTQGTEAFF. In nucleotides, the CDR3 is TGTGCCAGCAGGACCCAGGGAACGGAAGCTTTCTTT. Full variable domain (outside the CDR3, taken from reference TRBV25-1 and TRBJ1-1): EADIYQTPRYLVIGTGKKITLECSQTMGHDKMYWYQQDPGMELHLIHYSYGVNSTEKGDLSSESTVSRIRTEHFPLTLESARPSHTSQYLCASRTQGTEAFFGQGTRLTVV.

This clone has only one observation. The chain has TRBV30 and TRBJ1-5; D gene ambiguous. There are 13 residues in the CDR3. Trimming removed 2 bases from V and 2 bases from J, with 7 bases in between. The germline V gene has CDR1 GTSNPN and CDR2 SVGIG (reference sequence). CDR3 protein: CAWSQRGNQPQHF. The CDR3 bases are TGTGCCTGGAGTCAACGGGGCAATCAGCCCCAGCATTTT.

Worth noting for this clone: One end of the junction fails to match germline, which may point to a read error. The chain couples TRBV7-3 to TRBJ1-1; 7 bases align to TRBD1. The CDR3 has 15 residues. Germline values: CDR1 SGHTA, CDR2 FQGTGA. The CDR3 region has the DNA TGTGCCAGCAGCCTAACAGGGACAGCGAACACTGAAGCTTTCTTT. Protein: CASSLTGTANTEAFF.

The chain uses TRBV7-2 and TRBJ1-5; D uncertain. The CDR3 has 15 amino acids. The V and J ends lost 1 base and 7 bases respectively, with 14 bases between them. Germline V gene sequence: CDR1 SGHTA, CDR2 FQGNSA. This chain's CDR3 is CASSLEWRSGQPQHF. The CDR3 DNA sequence: TGTGCCAGCAGCTTAGAATGGAGGTCTGGGCAGCCCCAGCATTTT.

The V and J genes are TRBV6-2 or TRBV6-3 and TRBJ2-6; possibly TRBD2 for D (5 bases). CDR1 is MNHEY, CDR2 SVGEGT, per germline. V was clipped by 0 bases and J by 2 bases, with 8 bases between them. The CDR3 runs 16 residues. The CDR3 DNA reads as TGTGCCAGCAGTTACTCGAGCGGTACTGGGGCCAACGTCCTGACTTTC. This codes for CASSYSSGTGANVLTF.

Here the CDR3 reads CASSPLAGGPDEQYF. The CDR3 bases are TGTGCCAGCAGCCCACTAGCGGGAGGGCCGGACGAGCAGTACTTC. This sequence joins TRBV3-1 (or the pseudogene TRBV3-2) and TRBJ2-7; TRBD2 aligns across 13 bases. Germline trimming cut 4 bases from V and 5 bases from J; bases unmatched to any gene: 5. Germline V gene sequence: CDR1 LGHDT, CDR2 YNNKEL (reference sequence). The CDR3 has 15 amino acids.